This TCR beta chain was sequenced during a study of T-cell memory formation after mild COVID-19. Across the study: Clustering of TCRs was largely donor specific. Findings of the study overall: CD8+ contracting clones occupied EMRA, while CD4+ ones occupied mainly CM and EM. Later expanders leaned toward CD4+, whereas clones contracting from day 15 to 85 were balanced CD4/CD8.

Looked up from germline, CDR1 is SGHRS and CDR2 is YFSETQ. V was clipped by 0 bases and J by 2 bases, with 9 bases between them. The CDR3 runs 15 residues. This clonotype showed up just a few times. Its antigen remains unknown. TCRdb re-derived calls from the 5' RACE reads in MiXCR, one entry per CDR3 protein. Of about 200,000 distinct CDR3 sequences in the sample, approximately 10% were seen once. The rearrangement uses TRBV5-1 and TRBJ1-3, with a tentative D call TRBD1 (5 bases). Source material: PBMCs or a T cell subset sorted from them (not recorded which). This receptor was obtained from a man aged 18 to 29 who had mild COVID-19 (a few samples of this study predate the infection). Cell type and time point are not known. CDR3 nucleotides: TGCGCCAGCAGCTTGGCCGGGACCCCTGGAAACACCATATATTTT. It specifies CASSLAGTPGNTIYF.